This passage covers 30 T cell receptor beta chains from one sample sequenced in a study of shared clonotypes between healthy human individuals. The assay was immunoSEQ multiplex PCR, and TCRdb's table has in-frame clones only and misses some. The sample comprises roughly 1,800,000 clones, about 95% of which are singletons, and 1% to 1.5% rests with the top ten. Naive-designated CD8 cells lacked CD45RO, were positively enriched for CCR7, and omitted terminally differentiated effector memory CD45RA+ cells. The sample was naive CD8+ T cells sorted from blood. The receptors were gathered from a man younger than 35 in good health.

The genes are TRBV5-1 and TRBJ2-3; D gene uncertain. Germline V gives CDR1 SGHRS, CDR2 YFSETQ. CDR3 size: 17 residues. V lost 1 base, J lost 0 bases, and 15 bases lay in between. The chain's CDR3 is CASSLFPGVTSTDTQYF. CDR3 in DNA: TGCGCCAGCAGCTTGTTCCCCGGCGTCACTAGCACAGATACGCAGTATTTT.

Note on this clone: Since a far larger clone is one base different, this is likely a read error. Other DNA sequences in the sample encode the same CDR3. The rearrangement uses TRBV11-3 and TRBJ1-1; D not certain. The germline V gene encodes CDR1 SGHNT and CDR2 YENEEA. V dropped 1 base and J dropped 1 base, with 4 bases sitting between them. CDR3 size: 13 residues. The CDR3 spells CASSLGGNTEAFF. The CDR3 DNA reads as TGTGCCAGCAGCTTAGGTGGGAACACTGAAGCTTTCTTT.

This rearrangement joins TRBV29-1 to TRBJ1-1; D gene ambiguous. The CDR3 has 13 amino acids. Per germline, CDR1 SQVTM and CDR2 ANQGSEA. Trimming stripped 7 bases from V and 1 base from J, with 13 bases between. CDR3 bases: TGCAGCGCTTGCGTGTCTCGGAACACTGAAGCTTTCTTT. Translating it yields CSACVSRNTEAFF. Full variable domain (outside the CDR3, taken from reference TRBV29-1 and TRBJ1-1): SAVISQKPSRDICQRGTSLTIQCQVDSQVTMMFWYRQQPGQSLTLIATANQGSEATYESGFVIDKFPISRPNLTFSTLTVSNMSPEDSSIYLCSACVSRNTEAFFGQGTRLTVV.

The rearrangement links TRBV9 to TRBJ2-7, with D perhaps TRBD1 (6 bases). V was pared by 2 bases and J by 5 bases, with 11 bases between. Germline V CDR1 and CDR2: SGDLS, YYNGEE. The CDR3 length is 13 residues. The CDR3 DNA reads TGTGCCAGCAGCGTGGGACATAAGGACGAGCAGTACTTC. The encoded protein is CASSVGHKDEQYF.

The genes are TRBV7-8 and TRBJ2-7; 8 bases map to TRBD1. Germline loops: CDR1 SGHVS, CDR2 FQNEAQ. V shed 5 bases, J shed 4 bases, and the junction held 13 bases outside the gene matches. This CDR3 has 16 residues. The CDR3 region has the DNA TGTGCCAGCAGCCACCTACAGGGGGAAGGGCGTTACGAGCAGTACTTC. Its translation: CASSHLQGEGRYEQYF.

This chain joins TRBV4-1 and TRBJ2-3, with D possibly being TRBD2 (6 bases). V lost 1 base and J lost 12, with 14 bases in between. CDR1 is MGHRA, CDR2 YSYEKL, per germline. CDR3 length equals 13 residues. This CDR3 reads CASSQASGSSQYF. The CDR3 DNA is TGCGCCAGCAGCCAAGCGTCCGGGAGTTCACAGTATTTT.

On this clone itself: Distinct nucleotide sequences in the sample also encode this CDR3. This chain's CDR3 is CASSLGGDTQYF. The CDR3 DNA follows: TGTGCCAGCAGTCTAGGTGGAGATACGCAGTATTTT. This rearrangement joins TRBV27 to TRBJ2-3; no reliable D call. The germline V gene has CDR1 MNHEY and CDR2 SMNVEV (reference sequence). The CDR3 has 12 residues. V was trimmed by 5 bases and J by 5 bases, leaving 8 bases between them.

The chain has TRBV5-1 and TRBJ2-3; TRBD1 matches at 7 bases. CDR3 length: 15 residues. Trimming at V came to 0 bases and at J to 2 bases, leaving 3 bases not matched to a gene. The germline gives CDR1 SGHRS, CDR2 YFSETQ. CDR3 residues: CASSLVGQYTDTQYF. Written as DNA, the CDR3 is TGCGCCAGCAGCTTGGTGGGACAGTACACAGATACGCAGTATTTT.

V and J are TRBV25-1 and TRBJ2-1, with D unresolved. This CDR3 spans 12 amino acids. CDR1 MGHDK and CDR2 SYGVNS come from the germline V gene. The V and J ends lost 5 bases and 7 bases respectively, with 9 bases between them. The CDR3 here is CASSLGWNEQFF. The CDR3 DNA reads as TGTGCCAGCAGTCTTGGTTGGAATGAGCAGTTCTTC.

As regards this clone: The sample contains more than one DNA sequence encoding this CDR3. This chain connects TRBV9 to TRBJ2-3; D not certain. CDR3 length: 13 amino acids. Per germline, CDR1 SGDLS and CDR2 YYNGEE. V was pared by 0 bases and J by 3 bases, with 5 bases between. The CDR3 sequence: CASSVGSTDTQYF. The CDR3 coding sequence is TGTGCCAGCAGCGTAGGCAGTACAGATACGCAGTATTTT.

The chain links TRBV28 to TRBJ2-1; possibly TRBD2 for D (6 bases). Germline CDR1 MDHEN, CDR2 SYDVKM. Trimming removed 8 bases from V and 5 bases from J, with 16 bases in between. The CDR3 is 14 residues long. In nucleotides, the CDR3 is TGTGCCAGCTCAACTTGGGCGGGGAACAATGAGCAGTTCTTC. Translating gives CASSTWAGNNEQFF.

This clone was picked up one time. CDR3 DNA: TGTGCCAGCAGCTTAGACGACGGCAGAGATACGCAGTATTTT. Its protein is CASSLDDGRDTQYF. The chain combines TRBV7-9 with TRBJ2-3, with no clear D. Germline V lookup: CDR1 SEHNR, CDR2 FQNEAQ (reference sequence). This CDR3 is 14 amino acids long. Deletions cut 1 base from V and 5 bases from J, with 10 bases between. The entire variable domain, with the rest obtained from reference TRBV7-9 and TRBJ2-3, is as follows: DTGVSQNPRHKITKRGQNVTFRCDPISEHNRLYWYRQTLGQGPEFLTYFQNEAQLEKSRLLSDRFSAERPKGSFSTLEIQRTEQGDSAMYLCASSLDDGRDTQYFGPGTRLTVL.

This chain uses TRBV28 with TRBJ2-1; D uncertain. Looked up from germline, CDR1 is MDHEN and CDR2 is SYDVKM. Trimming stripped 1 base from V and 8 bases from J, with 9 bases between. There are 13 residues in the CDR3. CDR3 coding DNA: TGTGCCAGCAGTTTATCCCTCCTCGATGAGCAGTTCTTC. Translated, it gives CASSLSLLDEQFF.

To note about this clone: The same CDR3 can be traced to other DNA sequences in this sample. This chain joins TRBV9 and TRBJ2-1; unclear D gene. The CDR3 has 12 residues. Trimming took 4 bases from V and 7 from J, leaving 9 bases between them. Looked up from germline, CDR1 is SGDLS and CDR2 is YYNGEE. Here the CDR3 DNA reads TGTGCCAGCAGCCCCCTGGGAAATGAGCAGTTCTTC. Amino acids: CASSPLGNEQFF.

This clone occurred once. The genes are TRBV9 and TRBJ2-7; maybe TRBD2 (5 bases). V was clipped by 0 bases and J by 5 bases, with 18 bases between them. The CDR3 is made up of 16 amino acids. Germline V gene lookup returns CDR1 SGDLS and CDR2 YYNGEE. CDR3: CASSVAVAGGMDEQYF. The CDR3, as DNA: TGTGCCAGCAGCGTAGCGGTGGCGGGCGGAATGGACGAGCAGTACTTC.

DNA of the CDR3: TGTGCCAGCAGCTTGTGGGAAGATTATAGCAATCAGCCCCAGCATTTT. Translated: CASSLWEDYSNQPQHF. The J gene is TRBJ1-5, the V gene TRBV5-6; D unclear. Trimming took 1 base from V and 0 from J, leaving 11 bases between them. The CDR3 runs 16 residues. Germline CDR1 and CDR2: SGHDT and YYEEEE.

The genes are TRBV27 and TRBJ2-7, with D maybe TRBD2 (6 bases). The CDR3 is 14 amino acids. V was cut by 2 bases and J by 3 bases, with 11 bases left in between. Per the germline V gene, CDR1 is MNHEY and CDR2 is SMNVEV (reference sequence). The CDR3, as DNA: TGTGCCAGCAGTTTAAAAGGGAGGAACTACGAGCAGTACTTC. This translates into CASSLKGRNYEQYF.

The rearrangement uses TRBV28 and TRBJ2-7, with a weak D call TRBD2 (6 bases). CDR3 size: 14 residues. Germline V gene sequence: CDR1 MDHEN, CDR2 SYDVKM. V was pared by 3 bases and J by 2 bases, with 11 bases between. CDR3 residues: CASSFSEGPYEQYF. In DNA form, the CDR3 reads TGTGCCAGCAGTTTTTCGGAGGGACCCTACGAGCAGTACTTC. The complete variable domain, with remaining parts taken from reference TRBV28 and TRBJ2-7, reads DVKVTQSSRYLVKRTGEKVFLECVQDMDHENMFWYRQDPGLGLRLIYFSYDVKMKEKGDIPEGYSVSREKKERFSLILESASTNQTSMYLCASSFSEGPYEQYFGPGTRLTVT.

V and J are TRBV2 and TRBJ1-1; D call uncertain. Germline CDR1 and CDR2: SNHLY and FYNNEI. V shed 8 bases and J shed 5 bases, with 12 bases lying between them. The CDR3 contains 12 residues. The CDR3 DNA sequence: TGTGCCAGCCGGCACGTAGGTACTGAAGCTTTCTTT. Its protein is CASRHVGTEAFF.

As to this clone: The sample has other DNA sequences that encode this CDR3 too. The chain combines TRBV7-9 with TRBJ2-3, with D perhaps matching TRBD2 (5 bases). This CDR3 has 15 residues. From germline, CDR1 is SEHNR and CDR2 FQNEAQ (reference sequence). The V and J ends lost 0 bases and 3 bases respectively, with 10 bases between them. The CDR3 is CASSLAGGTTDTQYF. The CDR3 DNA reads as TGTGCCAGCAGCTTAGCCGGAGGAACTACAGATACGCAGTATTTT.

The chain links TRBV5-4 to TRBJ2-7, with D maybe TRBD2 (5 bases). This CDR3 region has 15 residues. V was pared by 4 bases and J by 3 bases, with 17 bases between. Germline CDR1 SGHNT, CDR2 YYREEE (reference sequence). The CDR3 nucleotides read TGTGCCAGCAGCGCGGGCTGGGGTTTAGGCTACGAGCAGTACTTC. It codes for CASSAGWGLGYEQYF.

To note about this clone: The same CDR3 also results from other DNA sequences found in this sample. CDR3 nucleotide sequence: TGCGCCAGCAGTGGGCTAGCGGGAGGTACAGATACGCAGTATTTT. This encodes CASSGLAGGTDTQYF. This chain uses TRBV10-1 with TRBJ2-3; 11 bases are shared with TRBD2. J gave up 3 bases and V 4 bases, and 3 bases lay outside the gene matches. CDR1 WNHNN and CDR2 SYGVQD come from the germline V gene (reference sequence). CDR3 length: 15 residues.

The gene calls are TRBV6-6 and TRBJ2-1, with D tentatively TRBD1 (5 bases). This CDR3 spans 14 amino acids. Germline-derived CDR1 and CDR2 are MNHNY and SVGAGI (reference sequence). The V gene lost 2 bases and the J gene lost 5 bases, with 10 bases spanning the gap. The CDR3 DNA is TGTGCCAGCAGTTACGCAGGGTGGGACAATGAGCAGTTCTTC. Its translation: CASSYAGWDNEQFF.

In the case of this clone: Other DNA sequences from this sample encode an identical CDR3 as well. The CDR3 protein is CASSSSGGETQYF. CDR3 DNA: TGTGCCAGCAGTTCCTCAGGAGGGGAGACCCAGTACTTC. V and J are TRBV27 and TRBJ2-5; a weak D match, TRBD2 (6 bases). Trimming shortened V by 4 bases and J by 5 bases, and 11 bases separated the two germline ends. This CDR3 is 13 amino acids long. The germline V gene encodes CDR1 MNHEY and CDR2 SMNVEV (reference sequence).

A note on this clone: Other DNA sequences in this specimen translate into the identical CDR3. The V and J genes are TRBV5-4 and TRBJ2-4; TRBD1 aligns across 11 bases. V dropped 4 bases and J dropped 5; count of bases not matched to a gene: 2. This CDR3 contains 14 residues. Germline V lookup: CDR1 SGHNT, CDR2 YYREEE (reference sequence). The CDR3 sequence is CASSRGQGENIQYF. The CDR3 coding sequence is TGTGCCAGCAGCCGGGGACAGGGGGAAAACATTCAGTACTTC. Full variable domain (remainder filled in from reference TRBV5-4 and TRBJ2-4): ETGVTQSPTHLIKTRGQQVTLRCSSQSGHNTVSWYQQALGQGPQFIFQYYREEENGRGNFPPRFSGLQFPNYSSELNVNALELDDSALYLCASSRGQGENIQYFGAGTRLSVL.

The rearrangement joins TRBV5-4 to TRBJ2-3; tentatively, D is TRBD2 (5 bases). Between the trimmed V and J ends, which lost 4 bases and 0 bases, there was a span of 12 bases. Germline loops: CDR1 SGHNT, CDR2 YYREEE (reference sequence). The CDR3 is 15 amino acids. The CDR3 sequence: CASSDYLTSTDTQYF. For the CDR3, the DNA is TGTGCCAGCAGCGACTACCTAACTAGCACAGATACGCAGTATTTT.

A word on this clone: The germline gene is not matched at one end of the junction; a read error may be the cause. This chain connects TRBV7-9 to TRBJ2-7, with 10 positions matching TRBD2. The CDR3 contains 15 residues. Germline values: CDR1 SEHNR, CDR2 FQNEAQ (reference sequence). The CDR3 DNA reads TGTGCCAGCAGCCTAGCGGGAGCTAGGTCCTACGAGCAGTACTTC. It translates to CASSLAGARSYEQYF.

The rearrangement links TRBV25-1 to TRBJ2-7, with a weak D call TRBD1 (6 bases). The germline V and J ends were trimmed by 1 base and 5 bases, with 18 bases remaining between them. CDR3 length: 16 residues. Germline V CDR1 and CDR2: MGHDK, SYGVNS. The CDR3 loop reads CASSEFGAGESDEQYF. CDR3 coding DNA: TGTGCCAGCAGTGAATTCGGGGCAGGGGAGAGTGACGAGCAGTACTTC.

Points on this clone: The sample has other DNA sequences that encode this CDR3 too. The J gene is TRBJ1-3, the V gene TRBV4-3; D is uncertain. The V and J ends lost 1 base and 0 bases respectively, with 7 bases between them. CDR1 is LGHNA and CDR2 is YSLEER in the germline V gene. CDR3 length: 15 amino acids. The CDR3 nucleotides are TGCGCCAGCAGCCAAGGACGGAGCTCTGGAAACACCATATATTTT. Residues: CASSQGRSSGNTIYF.

About this clone itself: The sample carries other DNA sequences with the same CDR3. The J gene is TRBJ2-2, the V gene TRBV15; a weak D match, TRBD1 (6 bases). The CDR3 length is 14 residues. Germline assignment: CDR1 LNHNV and CDR2 YYDKDF (reference sequence). V was pared by 5 bases and J by 1 base, with 8 bases between. The CDR3 loop is CATSWTENTGELFF. The CDR3 nucleotides are TGTGCCACCAGCTGGACAGAGAACACCGGGGAGCTGTTTTTT.